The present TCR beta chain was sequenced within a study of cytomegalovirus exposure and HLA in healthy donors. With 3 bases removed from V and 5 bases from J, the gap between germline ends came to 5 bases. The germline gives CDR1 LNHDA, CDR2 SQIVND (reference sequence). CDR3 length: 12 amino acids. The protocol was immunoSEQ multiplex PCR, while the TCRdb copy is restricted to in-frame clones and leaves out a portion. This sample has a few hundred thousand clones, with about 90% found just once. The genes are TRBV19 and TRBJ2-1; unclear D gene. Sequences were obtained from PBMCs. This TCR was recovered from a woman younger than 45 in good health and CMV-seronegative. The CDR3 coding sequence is TGTGCCAGTAGTATGAGAGACAATGAGCAGTTCTTC. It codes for CASSMRDNEQFF.